Below, one T cell receptor (beta chain) is given with its context. Its antigen remains unidentified. Primers included in the PCR were 60 Vbeta and 13 Jbeta primers. As handled by the study authors: Later reanalysis found 75 million to 100 million unique TCR beta chains, around 10 million of them shared. Profiling relied on immunoSEQ multiplex PCR, and the TCRdb table lists in-frame clones only, not all of them. V and J calls and clone size follow that table, whereas D and trimming were derived from the DNA. The sample records around 99,000 clones, roughly 80% being singletons. The record originates from a study of cytomegalovirus exposure and HLA in healthy donors. Study outcomes and limitations: Within an earlier analysis, most TCR beta V segments proved productive either about 90% or about 30% of the time. By HLA locus, TCR association rates varied in a later analysis, with DRB1 showing the most and HLA-C the fewest.

This CDR3 is built from 14 residues. Germline V gene lookup returns CDR1 MGHRA and CDR2 YSYEKL. V shed 8 bases and J 3 bases; nucleotides not matched to a gene: 8. The TCR was taken from a man between 45 and 60 years old in good health and CMV-seropositive. The sample consisted of PBMCs. The chain combines TRBV4-1 with TRBJ2-3; 7 nucleotides agree with TRBD1. Written as DNA, the CDR3 is TGCGCCAGCCAACGACAGGGAAAGACAGATACGCAGTATTTT. Residues: CASQRQGKTDTQYF.